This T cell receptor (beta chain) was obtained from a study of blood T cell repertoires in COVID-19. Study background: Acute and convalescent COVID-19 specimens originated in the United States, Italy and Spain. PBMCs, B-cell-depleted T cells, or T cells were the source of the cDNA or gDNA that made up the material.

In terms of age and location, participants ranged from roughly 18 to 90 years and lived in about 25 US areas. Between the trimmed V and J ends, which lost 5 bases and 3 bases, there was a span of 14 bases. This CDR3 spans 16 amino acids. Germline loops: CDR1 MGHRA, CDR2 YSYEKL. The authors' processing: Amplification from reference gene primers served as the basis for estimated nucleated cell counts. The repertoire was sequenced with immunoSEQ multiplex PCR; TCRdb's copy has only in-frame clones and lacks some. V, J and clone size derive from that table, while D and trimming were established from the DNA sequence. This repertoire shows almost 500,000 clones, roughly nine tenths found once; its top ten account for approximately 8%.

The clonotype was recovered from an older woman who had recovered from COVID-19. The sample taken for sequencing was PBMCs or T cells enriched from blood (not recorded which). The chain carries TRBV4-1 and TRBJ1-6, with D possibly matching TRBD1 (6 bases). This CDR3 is CASSAQQGIYNSPLHF. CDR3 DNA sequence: TGCGCCAGCAGCGCCCAACAGGGCATCTATAATTCACCCCTCCACTTT.